Listed here are 22 T cell receptor beta chains from one sample, sequenced in a study of blood T cells in healthy people across ages. A sample-barcoded 5' primer and a J-beta primer mix were used in a second PCR of roughly 7 to 11 cycles. TCRdb redid the calling of the 5' RACE reads with MiXCR, one entry per CDR3 protein. In the table there are approximately 1,000,000 distinct CDR3 sequences, roughly two fifths of which are singletons. Sequencing was done on a sample of blood. The source is a man between 18 and 35 years old in good health.

The genes are TRBV30 and TRBJ2-5; D unresolved. Deletions cut 3 bases from V and 1 base from J, with 15 bases between. Looked up from germline, CDR1 is GTSNPN and CDR2 is SVGIG (reference sequence). CDR3 length equals 15 residues. This CDR3 reads CAWSGPYSSQETQYF. The DNA of the CDR3 is TGTGCCTGGAGCGGCCCTTATTCGTCCCAAGAGACCCAGTACTTC.

This CDR3 is CSAREATEYNEQFF. CDR3 coding DNA: TGCAGTGCTAGAGAAGCGACGGAGTACAATGAGCAGTTCTTC. This chain connects TRBV20-1 to TRBJ2-1; D is uncertain. Germline V lookup: CDR1 DFQATT, CDR2 SNEGSKA (reference sequence). CDR3 length equals 14 residues. The V end was cut by 0 bases, the J end by 4 bases, with 10 bases between.

In this sample, this clonotype turned up many times. This chain joins TRBV3-1 and TRBJ2-3; D is unresolved. V gave up 1 base and J gave up 6 bases, with 17 bases separating them. Germline V gene lookup returns CDR1 LGHDT and CDR2 YNNKEL (reference sequence). This CDR3 contains 16 residues. The CDR3 DNA reads as TGTGCCAGCAGCCAAGTAAGGTCCGACGAGTTGGATACGCAGTATTTT. Protein product: CASSQVRSDELDTQYF.

This clonotype was observed many times. This rearrangement joins TRBV18 to TRBJ2-1; TRBD1 or TRBD2 may be the D gene (5 bases each). This CDR3 region has 13 residues. Germline lookup yields CDR1 KGHSH and CDR2 LQKENI. V lost 5 bases and J lost 6, with 11 bases in between. CDR3 bases: TGTGCCAGCTCAGGGGGAATGGGCAATGAGCAGTTCTTC. This sequence encodes CASSGGMGNEQFF.

The chain carries TRBV9 and TRBJ1-1; the match to TRBD1 covers 9 bases. This CDR3 region has 13 residues. V shed 6 bases, J shed 5 bases, and the junction held 5 bases outside the gene matches. Germline-derived CDR1 and CDR2 are SGDLS and YYNGEE. In DNA form, the CDR3 reads TGTGCCAGCATGGGACAGGGTCGGACTGAAGCTTTCTTT. This encodes CASMGQGRTEAFF.

This chain connects TRBV9 to TRBJ1-1; D unresolved. Germline V CDR1 and CDR2: SGDLS, YYNGEE. The V end lost 0 bases, the J end lost 7 bases, and 10 bases lay between the germline ends. The length of the CDR3 is 13 residues. The CDR3 nucleotides read TGTGCCAGCAGCGTAGGTGGGGAAAGTGAAGCTTTCTTT. Protein sequence: CASSVGGESEAFF.

V and J are TRBV15 and TRBJ2-1, with 12 nucleotides matching TRBD2. This CDR3 region has 18 residues. With V trimmed by 0 bases and J by 8 bases, 11 bases remained unmatched. From germline, CDR1 is LNHNV and CDR2 YYDKDF (reference sequence). The CDR3, as DNA: TGTGCCACCAGCAGAGATCTGAGGCTAGCGGGAGGGTCCCATGAGCAGTTCTTC. Translation gives CATSRDLRLAGGSHEQFF.

The chain employs TRBV3-1 and TRBJ2-1; the D gene is possibly TRBD2 (6 bases). Germline-derived CDR1 and CDR2 are LGHDT and YNNKEL (reference sequence). The CDR3 totals 13 residues. The V end lost 4 bases, the J end lost 9 bases, and 13 bases lay between the germline ends. The CDR3 protein is CASSLRLVGEQFF. DNA of the CDR3: TGTGCCAGCAGCCTCCGACTAGTGGGTGAGCAGTTCTTC.

This clonotype was seen more than once but under ten times. The J gene is TRBJ1-5, the V gene TRBV20-1; D not resolved. The ends were cut back, 1 base at V and 0 bases at J, with 13 bases in the middle. CDR1 and CDR2 from the germline V gene are DFQATT and SNEGSKA (reference sequence). The CDR3 has 16 amino acids. CDR3 residues: CSARGSGVNSNQPQHF. The DNA of the CDR3 is TGCAGTGCTAGAGGCTCGGGAGTAAATAGCAATCAGCCCCAGCATTTT.

The chain combines TRBV29-1 with TRBJ2-1, with 7 bases lining up with TRBD2. V shed 6 bases and J 6 bases; nucleotides not matched to a gene: 14. CDR1 and CDR2 (germline): SQVTM, ANQGSEA. CDR3 length equals 15 residues. The CDR3 region has the DNA TGCAGCGTGGCCGGGACTACAATGGGAGGCAATGAGCAGTTCTTC. Amino acids: CSVAGTTMGGNEQFF.

There are many counts of this clonotype. This sequence joins TRBV5-6 and TRBJ1-1; no reliable D call. The V gene lost 4 bases and the J gene lost 0 bases, with 7 bases spanning the gap. Per germline, CDR1 SGHDT and CDR2 YYEEEE. The CDR3 spans 13 residues. CDR3 sequence: CASSPTMNTEAFF. CDR3 DNA: TGTGCCAGCAGCCCGACCATGAACACTGAAGCTTTCTTT.

A note on this clonotype: The germline gene is not matched at one end of the junction; a read error may be the cause. J is TRBJ2-6 and V is TRBV7-3; weak D call: TRBD1 (5 bases). This CDR3 spans 15 amino acids. CDR1 SGHTA and CDR2 FQGTGA come from the germline V gene. For the CDR3, the DNA is TGTGCCAGCAGCTTTCAGAGCTCTGGGGCCAACGTTCTGACTTTC. It codes for CASSFQSSGANVLTF.

This clonotype was counted between two and nine times. One end of the junction fails to match germline, which may point to a read error. This chain links TRBV9 with TRBJ2-2; no definite D call. Germline V CDR1 and CDR2: SGDLS, YYNGEE. CDR3 length: 16 amino acids. CDR3 sequence: CASTVEGRSASGELFF. In nucleotides, the CDR3 is TGTGCCAGCACCGTAGAAGGTAGATCCGCCTCCGGGGAGCTGTTTTTT.

CDR3 sequence reads: CAIQGPGTDTQYF. The CDR3 nucleotides read TGTGCCATCCAGGGGCCGGGGACAGATACGCAGTATTTT. The chain has TRBV28 and TRBJ2-3, with D perhaps TRBD1 (6 bases). Germline CDR1 and CDR2: MDHEN and SYDVKM. The germline V and J ends were trimmed by 10 bases and 3 bases, with 14 bases remaining between them. The CDR3 is 13 amino acids.

This clonotype was observed a few times. The rearrangement links TRBV6-2 or TRBV6-3 to TRBJ2-3; D might be TRBD2 (6 bases). Per germline, CDR1 MNHEY and CDR2 SVGEGT. With 10 bases removed from V and 6 bases from J, the gap between germline ends came to 23 bases. The CDR3 is 15 residues long. CDR3 protein: CATRRGRALYDTQYF. CDR3 in DNA: TGTGCCACCCGGAGGGGTAGGGCGCTTTATGATACGCAGTATTTT.

This chain uses TRBV27 with TRBJ1-6; a weak D match, TRBD1 (5 bases). The CDR3 has 17 residues. V gave up 5 bases and J gave up 7 bases, with 21 bases separating them. From germline, CDR1 is MNHEY and CDR2 SMNVEV (reference sequence). The CDR3 nucleotides are TGTGCCAGCAGTCTCCTTGGCGTGGGGCGGAGAAATTCACCCCTCCACTTT. It codes for CASSLLGVGRRNSPLHF.

V is TRBV4-2 and J is TRBJ1-4; D unresolved. Germline V gene data show CDR1 as LGHNA and CDR2 as YNFKEQ. V shed 9 bases and J shed 5 bases, with 13 bases lying between them. The length of the CDR3 is 13 residues. The CDR3 here is CARPEVLNEKLFF. The DNA of the CDR3 is TGTGCCAGACCGGAGGTACTGAATGAAAAACTGTTTTTT.

The chain combines TRBV7-8 with TRBJ1-1; D is unclear. The CDR3 loop spans 13 amino acids. CDR1 is SGHVS, CDR2 FQNEAQ, per germline. V lost 4 bases to trimming and J lost 0 bases, with 6 bases between them. CDR3: CASSSMMNTEAFF. The DNA of the CDR3 is TGTGCCAGCAGCTCAATGATGAACACTGAAGCTTTCTTT.

The chain joins TRBV29-1 to TRBJ1-6; 7 bases agree with TRBD1. Germline CDR1 SQVTM, CDR2 ANQGSEA. The CDR3 length is 13 residues. Trimming removed 6 bases from V and 8 bases from J; junction bases left unmatched: 7. For the CDR3, the DNA is TGCAGCGTACGGACAGACAGGGATTCACCCCTCCACTTT. Its protein is CSVRTDRDSPLHF.

V gene TRBV3-1 combines with J gene TRBJ1-1, with 8 nucleotides matching TRBD1. Looked up from germline, CDR1 is LGHDT and CDR2 is YNNKEL (reference sequence). The CDR3 is 17 residues long. Unmatched junction bases numbered 14, after V lost 5 bases and J lost 3 bases. This chain's CDR3 is CASSRTGPSSGDTEAFF. CDR3 DNA sequence: TGTGCCAGCAGCAGGACAGGGCCATCCTCTGGGGACACTGAAGCTTTCTTT. Supplemented by reference TRBV3-1 and TRBJ1-1, the full variable domain reads DTAVSQTPKYLVTQMGNDKSIKCEQNLGHDTMYWYKQDSKKFLKIMFSYNNKELIINETVPNRFSPKSPDKAHLNLHINSLELGDSAVYFCASSRTGPSSGDTEAFFGQGTRLTVV.

The CDR3 protein is CASSFLESATNEKLFF. The CDR3 nucleotides read TGTGCCAGCAGCTTCCTAGAGTCCGCAACTAATGAAAAACTGTTTTTT. The chain employs TRBV7-9 and TRBJ1-4; no definite D call. Trimming removed 3 bases from V and 0 bases from J, with 11 bases in between. The CDR3 spans 16 residues. From germline, CDR1 is SEHNR and CDR2 FQNEAQ (reference sequence). Full variable domain (outside the CDR3, taken from reference TRBV7-9 and TRBJ1-4): DTGVSQNPRHKITKRGQNVTFRCDPISEHNRLYWYRQTLGQGPEFLTYFQNEAQLEKSRLLSDRFSAERPKGSFSTLEIQRTEQGDSAMYLCASSFLESATNEKLFFGSGTQLSVL.

The chain carries TRBV20-1 and TRBJ1-5; D is undetermined. The CDR3 extends over 14 amino acids. Germline-derived CDR1 and CDR2 are DFQATT and SNEGSKA (reference sequence). Trimming stripped 1 base from V and 0 bases from J, with 7 bases between. CDR3 amino acids: CSARVGYSNQPQHF. DNA for the CDR3: TGCAGTGCTAGAGTAGGTTATAGCAATCAGCCCCAGCATTTT.